This T cell receptor (beta chain) stems from a study of blood T cells in healthy people across ages. Overall study findings and caveats: Fewer expanded clones and more diversity marked long-lived versus aged donors. Age brought a roughly linear fall in TCR beta diversity measured per million T cells.

Together with a sample-barcoded 5' primer, a J-beta primer mix was included in a second PCR lasting roughly 6 to 12 cycles. TCRdb re-called the 5' RACE reads through MiXCR, storing one row per CDR3 protein. In the table there are 600,000 to 800,000 distinct CDR3 sequences, under 65% of which are singletons. This clonotype showed up just once. Its antigen is unknown. The limits of the CDR3 on the DNA are not certain, so only TCRdb's listed CDR3 is given. Germline V gene data show CDR1 as MNHEY and CDR2 as SVGEGT. The CDR3 adds up to 24 amino acids, both ends counted. This clonotype originated in a woman older than 75 in good health. The chain carries TRBV6-2 or TRBV6-3 and TRBJ2-3; TRBD1, as called in the table, went unchecked against the DNA. The source material was blood. The chain's CDR3 is CASPTEGNIRGYTFGAGTRGTQYF.